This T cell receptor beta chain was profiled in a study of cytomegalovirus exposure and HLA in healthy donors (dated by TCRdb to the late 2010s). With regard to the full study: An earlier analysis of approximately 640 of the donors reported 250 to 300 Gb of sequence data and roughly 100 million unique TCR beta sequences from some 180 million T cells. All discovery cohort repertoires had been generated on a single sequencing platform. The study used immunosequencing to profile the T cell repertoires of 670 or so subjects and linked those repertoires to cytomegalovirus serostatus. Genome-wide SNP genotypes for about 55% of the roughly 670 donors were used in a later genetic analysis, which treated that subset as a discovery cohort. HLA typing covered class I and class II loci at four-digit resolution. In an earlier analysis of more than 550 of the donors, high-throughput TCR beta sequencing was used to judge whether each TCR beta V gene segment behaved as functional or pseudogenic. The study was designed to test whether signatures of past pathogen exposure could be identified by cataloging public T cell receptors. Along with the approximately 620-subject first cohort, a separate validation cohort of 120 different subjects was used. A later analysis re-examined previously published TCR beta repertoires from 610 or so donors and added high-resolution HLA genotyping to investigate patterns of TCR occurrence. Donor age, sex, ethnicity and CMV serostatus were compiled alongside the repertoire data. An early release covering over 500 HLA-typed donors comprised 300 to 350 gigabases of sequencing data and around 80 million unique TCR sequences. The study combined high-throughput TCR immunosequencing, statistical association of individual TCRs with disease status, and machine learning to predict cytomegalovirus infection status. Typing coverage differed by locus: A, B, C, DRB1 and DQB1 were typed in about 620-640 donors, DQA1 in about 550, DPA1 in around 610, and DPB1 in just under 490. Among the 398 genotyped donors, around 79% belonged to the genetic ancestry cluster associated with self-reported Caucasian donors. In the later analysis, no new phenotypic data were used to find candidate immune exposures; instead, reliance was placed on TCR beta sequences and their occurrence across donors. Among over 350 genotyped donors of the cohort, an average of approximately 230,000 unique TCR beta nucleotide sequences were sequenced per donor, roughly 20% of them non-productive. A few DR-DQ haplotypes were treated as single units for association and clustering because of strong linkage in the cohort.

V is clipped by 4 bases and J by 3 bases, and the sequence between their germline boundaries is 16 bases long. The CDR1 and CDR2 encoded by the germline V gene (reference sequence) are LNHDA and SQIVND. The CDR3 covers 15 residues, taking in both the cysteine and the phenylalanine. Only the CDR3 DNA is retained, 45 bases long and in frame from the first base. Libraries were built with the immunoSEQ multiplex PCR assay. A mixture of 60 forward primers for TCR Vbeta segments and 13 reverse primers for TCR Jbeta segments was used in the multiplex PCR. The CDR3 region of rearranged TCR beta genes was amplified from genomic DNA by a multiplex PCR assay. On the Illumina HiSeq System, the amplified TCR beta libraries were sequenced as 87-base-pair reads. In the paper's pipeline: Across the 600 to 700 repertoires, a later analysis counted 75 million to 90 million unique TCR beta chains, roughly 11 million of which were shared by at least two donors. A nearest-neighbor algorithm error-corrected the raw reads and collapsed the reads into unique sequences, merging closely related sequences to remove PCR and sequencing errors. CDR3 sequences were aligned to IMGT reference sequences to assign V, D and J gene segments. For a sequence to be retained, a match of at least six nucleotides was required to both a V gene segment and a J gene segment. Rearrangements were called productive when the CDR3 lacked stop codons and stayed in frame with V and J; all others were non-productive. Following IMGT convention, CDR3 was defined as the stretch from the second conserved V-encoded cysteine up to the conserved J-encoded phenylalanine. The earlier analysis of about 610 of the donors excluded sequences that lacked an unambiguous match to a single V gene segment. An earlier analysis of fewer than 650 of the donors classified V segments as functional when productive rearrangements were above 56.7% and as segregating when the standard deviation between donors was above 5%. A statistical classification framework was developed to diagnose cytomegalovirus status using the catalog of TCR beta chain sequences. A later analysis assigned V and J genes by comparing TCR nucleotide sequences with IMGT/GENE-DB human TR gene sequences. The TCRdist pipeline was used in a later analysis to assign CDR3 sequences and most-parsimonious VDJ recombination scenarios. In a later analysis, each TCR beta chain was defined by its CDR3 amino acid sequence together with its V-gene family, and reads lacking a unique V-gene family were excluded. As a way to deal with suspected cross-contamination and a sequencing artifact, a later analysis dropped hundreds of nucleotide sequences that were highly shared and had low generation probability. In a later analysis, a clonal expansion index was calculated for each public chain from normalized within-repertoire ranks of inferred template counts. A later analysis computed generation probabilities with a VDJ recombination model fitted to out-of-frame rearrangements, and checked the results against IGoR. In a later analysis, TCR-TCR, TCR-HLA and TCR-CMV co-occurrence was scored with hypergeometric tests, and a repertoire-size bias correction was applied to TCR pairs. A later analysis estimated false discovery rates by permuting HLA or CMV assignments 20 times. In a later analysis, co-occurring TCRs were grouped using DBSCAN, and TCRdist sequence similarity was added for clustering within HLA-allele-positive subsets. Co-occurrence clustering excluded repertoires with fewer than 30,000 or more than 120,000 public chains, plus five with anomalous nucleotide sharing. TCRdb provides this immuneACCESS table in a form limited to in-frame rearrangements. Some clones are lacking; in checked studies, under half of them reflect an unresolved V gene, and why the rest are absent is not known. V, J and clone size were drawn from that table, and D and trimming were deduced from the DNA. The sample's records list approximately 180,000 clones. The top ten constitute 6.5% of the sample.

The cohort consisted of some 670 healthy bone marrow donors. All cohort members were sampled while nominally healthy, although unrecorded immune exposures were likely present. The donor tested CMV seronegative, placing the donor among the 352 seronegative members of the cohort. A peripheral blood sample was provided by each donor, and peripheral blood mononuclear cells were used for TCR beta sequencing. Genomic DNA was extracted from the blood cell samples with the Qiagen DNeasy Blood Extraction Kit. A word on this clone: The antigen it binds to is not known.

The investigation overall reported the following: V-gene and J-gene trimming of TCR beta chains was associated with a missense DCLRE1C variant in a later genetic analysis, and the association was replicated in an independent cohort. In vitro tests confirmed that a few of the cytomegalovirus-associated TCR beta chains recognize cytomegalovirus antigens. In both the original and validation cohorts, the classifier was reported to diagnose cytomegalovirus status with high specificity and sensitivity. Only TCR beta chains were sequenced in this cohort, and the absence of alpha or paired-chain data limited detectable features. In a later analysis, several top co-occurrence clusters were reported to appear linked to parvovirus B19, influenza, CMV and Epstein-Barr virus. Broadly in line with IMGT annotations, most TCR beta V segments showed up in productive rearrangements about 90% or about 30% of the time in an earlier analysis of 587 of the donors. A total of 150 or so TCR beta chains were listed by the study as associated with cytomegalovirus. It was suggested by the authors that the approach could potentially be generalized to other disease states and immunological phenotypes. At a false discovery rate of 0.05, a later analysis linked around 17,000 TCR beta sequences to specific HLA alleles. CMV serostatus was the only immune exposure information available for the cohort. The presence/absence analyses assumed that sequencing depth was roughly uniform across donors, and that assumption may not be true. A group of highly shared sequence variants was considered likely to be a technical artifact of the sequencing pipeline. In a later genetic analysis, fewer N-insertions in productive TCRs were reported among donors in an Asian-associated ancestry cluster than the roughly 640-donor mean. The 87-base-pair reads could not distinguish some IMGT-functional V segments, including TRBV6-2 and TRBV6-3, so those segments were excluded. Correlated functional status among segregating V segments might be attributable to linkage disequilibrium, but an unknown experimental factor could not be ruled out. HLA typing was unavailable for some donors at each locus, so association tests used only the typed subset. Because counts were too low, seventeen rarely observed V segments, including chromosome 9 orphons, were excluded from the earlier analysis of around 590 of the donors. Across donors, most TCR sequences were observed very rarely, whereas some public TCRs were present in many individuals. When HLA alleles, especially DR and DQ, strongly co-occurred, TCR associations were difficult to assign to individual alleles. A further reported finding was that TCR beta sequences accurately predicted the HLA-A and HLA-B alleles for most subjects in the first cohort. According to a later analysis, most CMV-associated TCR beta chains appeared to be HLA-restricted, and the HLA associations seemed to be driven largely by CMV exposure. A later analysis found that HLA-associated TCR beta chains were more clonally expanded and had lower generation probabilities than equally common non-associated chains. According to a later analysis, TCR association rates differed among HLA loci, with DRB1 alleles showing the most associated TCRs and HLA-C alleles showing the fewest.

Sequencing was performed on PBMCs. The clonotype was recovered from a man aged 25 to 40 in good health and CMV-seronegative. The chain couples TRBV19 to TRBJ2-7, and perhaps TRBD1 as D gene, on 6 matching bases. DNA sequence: TGTGCCAGTAGTAGGCCGGGCCAGGGGTTCTACGAGCAGTACTTC. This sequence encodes CASSRPGQGFYEQYF.